One and the same sample provided the 32 T cell receptor beta chains below, sequenced in a study of CD8 T cells in ankylosing spondylitis. One entry per CDR3 protein, called by TCRdb with MiXCR from the 5' RACE reads. The repertoire includes 310,000 or so distinct CDR3 sequences, 15% to 25% of them detected once, and roughly 7.3% sits in the top ten. Sample: blood, either unsorted or a sorted T cell fraction (not recorded which). The receptor set was obtained from a male donor with ankylosing spondylitis or in good health (not recorded which).

V usage is TRBV28 and J usage is TRBJ2-3, with D uncertain. This CDR3 spans 15 amino acids. Trimming removed 3 bases from V and 1 base from J, with 11 bases in between. Germline CDR1 MDHEN, CDR2 SYDVKM. The DNA for the CDR3 is TGTGCCAGCAGTTTCAGCCTAACGGGCACAGATACGCAGTATTTT. It codes for CASSFSLTGTDTQYF.

The gene calls are TRBV7-9 and TRBJ2-1; D tentatively fits TRBD1 or TRBD2 (6 bases each). CDR1 is SEHNR, CDR2 FQNEAQ, per germline (reference sequence). CDR3 length: 16 residues. Trimming removed 5 bases at V and 4 bases at J, with 18 bases between. The CDR3 nucleotides read TGTGCCAGCAGCACGCCGGGGGCGGCCACATACAATGAGCAGTTCTTC. Its protein is CASSTPGAATYNEQFF.

This clonotype was seen a handful of times. The genes are TRBV3-1 and TRBJ1-5; D is undetermined. This CDR3 is 13 amino acids long. The V and J ends lost 6 bases and 5 bases respectively, with 11 bases between them. Germline-derived CDR1 and CDR2 are LGHDT and YNNKEL (reference sequence). The CDR3 loop is CASSRGIHQPQHF. The CDR3 DNA reads as TGTGCCAGCAGTCGCGGGATCCATCAGCCCCAGCATTTT.

J is TRBJ2-1 and V is TRBV6-2 or TRBV6-3; D uncertain. The germline gives CDR1 MNHEY, CDR2 SVGEGT. The CDR3 loop spans 11 amino acids. V was trimmed by 0 bases and J by 9 bases, leaving 3 bases between them. CDR3 bases: TGTGCCAGCAGTTACTCGTTTGAGCAGTTCTTC. Residues: CASSYSFEQFF.

This clonotype was counted only a few times. The gene calls are TRBV6-1 and TRBJ2-2; no clear D gene. Germline V CDR1 and CDR2: MNHNS, SASEGT. V gave up 4 bases and J gave up 4 bases, with 10 bases separating them. The CDR3 length is 14 residues. This chain's CDR3 is CASSGSRSTGELFF. CDR3 sequence (DNA): TGTGCCAGCAGTGGATCCAGGTCCACCGGGGAGCTGTTTTTT.

V usage is TRBV27 and J usage is TRBJ2-2; TRBD2 matches 7 bases. This CDR3 contains 16 residues. CDR1 and CDR2 (germline): MNHEY, SMNVEV (reference sequence). Trimming took 2 bases from V and 6 from J; bases not matched to a gene: 9. The chain's CDR3 is CASSLRGDQGPGELFF. DNA of the CDR3: TGTGCCAGCAGTTTACGGGGGGATCAGGGACCCGGGGAGCTGTTTTTT.

With regard to this clonotype: Mismatch with germline at one junction end may stem from a read error. V gene TRBV5-1 combines with J gene TRBJ2-2, with D perhaps matching TRBD2 (6 bases). The CDR3 runs 12 residues. CDR1 is SGHRS and CDR2 is YFSETQ in the germline V gene. CDR3 in amino acids: CASSLAASELLF. The CDR3 nucleotides are TGCGCCAGCAGCTTGGCGGCTAGCGAGCTGCTTTTT. The whole variable domain, filled in from reference TRBV5-1 and TRBJ2-2, reads KAGVTQTPRYLIKTRGQQVTLSCSPISGHRSVSWYQQTPGQGLQFLFEYFSETQRNKGNFPGRFSGRQFSNSRSEMNVSTLELGDSALYLCASSLAASELLFGEGSRLTVL.

The chain has TRBV6-2 or TRBV6-3 and TRBJ2-5; D uncertain. Germline values: CDR1 MNHEY, CDR2 SVGEGT. The V gene lost 0 bases and the J gene lost 2 bases, with 4 bases spanning the gap. CDR3 length: 13 amino acids. CDR3 DNA: TGTGCCAGCAGTTACTCGAGTCAAGAGACCCAGTACTTC. Its translation: CASSYSSQETQYF.

The chain joins TRBV6-1 to TRBJ2-3; D gene uncertain. Germline loops: CDR1 MNHNS, CDR2 SASEGT. Deletions cut 6 bases from V and 2 bases from J, with 9 bases between. The CDR3 spans 13 residues. As DNA, the CDR3 is TGTGCCAGCAGGCAGGACCTCACAGATACGCAGTATTTT. It codes for CASRQDLTDTQYF.

This rearrangement joins TRBV20-1 to TRBJ2-1; possibly TRBD1 or TRBD2 for D (5 bases each). The V gene's germline CDR1 is DFQATT and CDR2 SNEGSKA (reference sequence). The CDR3 totals 12 residues. Trimming removed 3 bases from V and 10 bases from J, with 13 bases in between. The CDR3 bases are TGCAGTGCTAGGGAGGACACCGAAGAGCAGTTCTTC. Its translation: CSAREDTEEQFF.

At least ten counts were recorded for this clonotype. V usage is TRBV12-5 and J usage is TRBJ1-1, with 7 nucleotides matching TRBD1. Germline CDR1 and CDR2: LGHNT and FRNRAP. The CDR3 is 15 amino acids. V lost 7 bases to trimming and J lost 1 base; unmatched junction nucleotides: 9. Written as DNA, the CDR3 is TGTGCTAGTGCCGCCCTGACAGGGAGGAACACTGAAGCTTTCTTT. Translation: CASAALTGRNTEAFF.

The table lists this clonotype with a few counts. The chain has TRBV3-1 and TRBJ2-1, with 7 bases that match TRBD2. CDR1 is LGHDT, CDR2 YNNKEL, per germline (reference sequence). V trimming: 0 bases; J trimming: 5 bases; junction bases outside the gene matches: 13. The CDR3 totals 18 residues. The CDR3 is CASSQDRVRGGTHNEQFF. The CDR3 DNA reads TGTGCCAGCAGCCAAGATCGGGTTCGGGGAGGGACCCACAATGAGCAGTTCTTC.

This clonotype was seen many times. V gene TRBV6-6 combines with J gene TRBJ2-1; D unresolved. The germline gives CDR1 MNHNY, CDR2 SVGAGI (reference sequence). This CDR3 contains 11 residues. V was cut by 4 bases and J by 7 bases, with 5 bases left in between. CDR3 nucleotides: TGTGCCAGCAGTTTGATAAATGAGCAGTTCTTC. It codes for CASSLINEQFF.

This clonotype occurred many times. The CDR3 DNA is TGTGCCAGCAGTCCCCTCGGAGGATACGAGCAGTACGTC. Translation: CASSPLGGYEQYV. The V and J genes are TRBV27 and TRBJ2-7; TRBD2 is a possible D gene (5 bases). This CDR3 is 13 amino acids long. With 5 bases removed from V and 4 bases from J, the gap between germline ends came to 12 bases. From germline, CDR1 is MNHEY and CDR2 SMNVEV (reference sequence).

The J gene is TRBJ2-5, the V gene TRBV11-2; maybe TRBD2 (5 bases). Germline V gene data show CDR1 as SGHAT and CDR2 as FQNNGV. This CDR3 is built from 16 residues. The V and J ends lost 1 base and 2 bases respectively, with 14 bases between them. The CDR3 DNA is TGTGCCAGCAGCTTAGGCCCCGGGATGGATCAAGAGACCCAGTACTTC. Protein: CASSLGPGMDQETQYF.

Only a few counts were recorded for this clonotype. This chain uses TRBV5-1 with TRBJ2-2; TRBD2 aligns across 10 bases. With V trimmed by 0 bases and J by 5 bases, 10 bases remained unmatched. Germline CDR1 reads SGHRS; CDR2 reads YFSETQ. This CDR3 is built from 18 residues. The CDR3 loop is CASSLVAGGRPGTGELFF. The CDR3 nucleotides read TGCGCCAGCAGCTTGGTAGCGGGGGGACGCCCGGGGACCGGGGAGCTGTTTTTT.

This chain connects TRBV10-3 to TRBJ2-3; 8 bases are a match to TRBD2. The CDR3 runs to 14 residues. With V trimmed by 3 bases and J by 4 bases, 3 bases remained unmatched. Germline CDR1 is ENHRY and CDR2 is SYGVKD. CDR3 sequence (DNA): TGTGCCATCAGTGACGGGACTAGTGCAGATACGCAGTATTTT. Protein: CAISDGTSADTQYF.

The V gene is TRBV10-3, the J gene TRBJ2-5; maybe TRBD1 (6 bases). The CDR3 runs 14 residues. V was shortened by 2 bases and J by 5 bases, with 12 bases between the two germline ends. CDR1 ENHRY and CDR2 SYGVKD come from the germline V gene. The CDR3 region is CAISEHGGRETQYF. As DNA, the CDR3 is TGTGCCATCAGTGAGCATGGGGGCCGGGAGACCCAGTACTTC.

The gene calls are TRBV6-1 and TRBJ1-6; D might be TRBD1 (6 bases). The V and J ends lost 1 base and 8 bases respectively, with 12 bases between them. Germline V gene lookup returns CDR1 MNHNS and CDR2 SASEGT. The CDR3 length is 15 residues. The CDR3 DNA sequence: TGTGCCAGCAGTGAAGTTAACAGGGCTGATTCACCCCTCCACTTT. The encoded protein is CASSEVNRADSPLHF.

The chain is built from TRBV2 and TRBJ2-1; 8 nucleotides align to TRBD2. With 7 bases clipped from V and 7 bases from J, the junction kept 15 bases outside the gene matches. This CDR3 has 16 amino acids. Germline V gene data show CDR1 as SNHLY and CDR2 as FYNNEI. The CDR3 loop reads CASTDGMRTSQNEQFF. CDR3 in DNA: TGTGCCAGCACGGACGGAATGCGGACTAGCCAAAATGAGCAGTTCTTC.

The sample holds a few counts of this clonotype. The chain employs TRBV7-3 and TRBJ2-1; perhaps TRBD1 as D (5 bases). The CDR3 has 15 amino acids. The V and J ends lost 5 bases and 0 bases respectively, with 11 bases between them. Germline V gives CDR1 SGHTA, CDR2 FQGTGA. CDR3 protein: CASSLGPISYNEQFF. The CDR3 DNA reads as TGTGCCAGCAGCCTGGGGCCGATCTCCTACAATGAGCAGTTCTTC. The full variable domain, completed using reference TRBV7-3 and TRBJ2-1, is GAGVSQTPSNKVTEKGKYVELRCDPISGHTALYWYRQSLGQGPEFLIYFQGTGAADDSGLPNDRFFAVRPEGSVSTLKIQRTERGDSAVYLCASSLGPISYNEQFFGPGTRLTVL.

The chain recombines TRBV10-3 with TRBJ2-7, with D tentatively TRBD2 (5 bases). V dropped 3 bases and J dropped 0 bases, with 9 bases sitting between them. This CDR3 region has 14 residues. CDR1 is ENHRY and CDR2 is SYGVKD in the germline V gene. The CDR3 protein is CAISDPGSSYEQYV. The CDR3 DNA is TGTGCCATCAGTGACCCGGGGTCCTCCTACGAGCAGTACGTC.

This clonotype was recorded a few times. The rearrangement links TRBV7-6 to TRBJ2-2, with D possibly TRBD2 on 6 matching bases. Trimming took 4 bases from V and 0 from J, leaving 12 bases between them. The germline V gene has CDR1 SGHVS and CDR2 FNYEAQ. This CDR3 is 16 amino acids long. Written as DNA, the CDR3 is TGTGCCAGCAGCTCCCGGGACTCCCCGAACACCGGGGAGCTGTTTTTT. Translation gives CASSSRDSPNTGELFF.

The rearrangement uses TRBV7-9 and TRBJ2-2; D is perhaps TRBD1 or TRBD2 (5 bases each). CDR1 is SEHNR and CDR2 is FQNEAQ in the germline V gene (reference sequence). The CDR3 consists of 13 residues. V gave up 9 bases and J gave up 1 base, with 9 bases separating them. This CDR3 reads CASGTMNTGELFF. CDR3 DNA: TGTGCCAGTGGGACGATGAACACCGGGGAGCTGTTTTTT.

The table lists this clonotype with a count of one. The genes are TRBV3-1 and TRBJ2-3; 8 positions agree with TRBD1. The CDR3 sequence is 16 residues long. Trimming at V came to 1 base and at J to 1 base, leaving 4 bases not matched to a gene. Looked up from germline, CDR1 is LGHDT and CDR2 is YNNKEL (reference sequence). CDR3 bases: TGTGCCAGCAGCCAAGTACAGGGGGTTGGCACAGATACGCAGTATTTT. Residues: CASSQVQGVGTDTQYF.

The chain recombines TRBV6-1 with TRBJ1-5; D is perhaps TRBD1 (5 bases). Trimming removed 6 bases at V and 2 bases at J, with 20 bases between. This CDR3 contains 17 residues. Germline values: CDR1 MNHNS, CDR2 SASEGT. CDR3 sequence: CASSGYDSLPRNQPQHF. The CDR3 nucleotides are TGTGCCAGCAGCGGATACGACAGCCTCCCTCGCAATCAGCCCCAGCATTTT.

The chain recombines TRBV7-9 with TRBJ2-2; no clear D. The CDR3 contains 14 residues. The V gene lost 8 bases and the J gene lost 1 base, with 11 bases spanning the gap. Germline loops: CDR1 SEHNR, CDR2 FQNEAQ (reference sequence). The CDR3 reads CASEFSRNTGELFF. CDR3 bases: TGTGCCAGCGAGTTTAGCAGGAACACCGGGGAGCTGTTTTTT.

The chain is built from TRBV20-1 and TRBJ2-1, with 11 bases matching TRBD2. The length of the CDR3 is 15 residues. Germline CDR1 reads DFQATT; CDR2 reads SNEGSKA (reference sequence). Unmatched junction bases numbered 12, after V lost 6 bases and J lost 8 bases. CDR3 sequence: CSARGASGGSDEQFF. CDR3 bases: TGCAGTGCCCGAGGGGCTAGCGGGGGGTCAGATGAGCAGTTCTTC.

In its sample, this clonotype was seen a few times. In nucleotides, the CDR3 is TGTGCCAGCAGTTTGAGGGTAGGAGGATGGACTGAAGCTTTCTTT. Translation gives CASSLRVGGWTEAFF. The chain carries TRBV12-3 or TRBV12-4 and TRBJ1-1; no clear D. V was cut by 3 bases and J by 5 bases, with 16 bases left in between. The CDR3 is 15 residues long.

V is TRBV7-8 and J is TRBJ2-7; D tentatively fits TRBD1 or TRBD2 (6 bases each). V was clipped by 1 base and J by 2 bases, with 12 bases between them. There are 15 residues in the CDR3. CDR1 and CDR2 from the germline V gene are SGHVS and FQNEAQ. CDR3 residues: CASSLVLGGAYEQYV. CDR3 sequence (DNA): TGTGCCAGCAGCTTAGTTCTCGGGGGCGCCTACGAGCAGTACGTC.

The rearrangement joins TRBV12-3 or TRBV12-4 to TRBJ2-3; possible D gene TRBD1, 5 bases. V was shortened by 5 bases and J by 2 bases, with 14 bases between the two germline ends. The CDR3 has 15 amino acids. The CDR3 bases are TGTGCCAGCAGTACCGGACACTTTTCCACAGATACGCAGTATTTT. As protein: CASSTGHFSTDTQYF.

This clonotype was seen many times. V gene TRBV4-2 combines with J gene TRBJ2-1; 11 positions agree with TRBD2. V lost 4 bases and J lost 7; bases outside the gene matches: 6. CDR1 is LGHNA and CDR2 is YNFKEQ in the germline V gene. This CDR3 has 15 residues. The CDR3 here is CASSPSSGGLNEQFF. CDR3 bases: TGTGCCAGCAGCCCTTCTAGCGGGGGGTTGAATGAGCAGTTCTTC.